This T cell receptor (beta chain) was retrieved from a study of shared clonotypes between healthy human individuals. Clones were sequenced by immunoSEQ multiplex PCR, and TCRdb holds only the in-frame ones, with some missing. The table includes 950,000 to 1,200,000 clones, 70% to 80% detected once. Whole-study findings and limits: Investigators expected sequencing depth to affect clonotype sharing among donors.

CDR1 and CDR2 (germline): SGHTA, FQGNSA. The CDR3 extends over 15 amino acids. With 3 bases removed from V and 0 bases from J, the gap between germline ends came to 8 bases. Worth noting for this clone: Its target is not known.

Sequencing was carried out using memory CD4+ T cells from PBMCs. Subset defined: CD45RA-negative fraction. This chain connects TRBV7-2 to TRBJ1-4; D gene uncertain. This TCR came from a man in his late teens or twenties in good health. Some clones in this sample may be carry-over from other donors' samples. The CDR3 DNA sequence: TGTGCCAGCAGCTTCTTTCCGACAACTAATGAAAAACTGTTTTTT. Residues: CASSFFPTTNEKLFF.